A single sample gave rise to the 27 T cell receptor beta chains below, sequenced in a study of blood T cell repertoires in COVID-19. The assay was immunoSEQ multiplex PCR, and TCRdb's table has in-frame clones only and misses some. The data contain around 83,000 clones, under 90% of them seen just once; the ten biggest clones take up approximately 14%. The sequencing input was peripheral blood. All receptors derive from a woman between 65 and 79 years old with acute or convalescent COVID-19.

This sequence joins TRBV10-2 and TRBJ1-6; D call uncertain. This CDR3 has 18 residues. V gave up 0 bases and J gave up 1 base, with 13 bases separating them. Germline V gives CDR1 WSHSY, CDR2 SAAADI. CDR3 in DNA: TGCGCCAGCAGTGAGTCTTGGAGCTCTGGGTCCTATAATTCACCCCTCCACTTT. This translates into CASSESWSSGSYNSPLHF.

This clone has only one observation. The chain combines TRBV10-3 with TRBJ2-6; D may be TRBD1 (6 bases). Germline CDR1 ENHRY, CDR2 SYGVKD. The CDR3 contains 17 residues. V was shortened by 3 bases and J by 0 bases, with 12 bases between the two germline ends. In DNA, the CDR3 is TGTGCCATCAGTGAAGACAGGTCCCCCTCTGGGGCCAACGTCCTGACTTTC. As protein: CAISEDRSPSGANVLTF.

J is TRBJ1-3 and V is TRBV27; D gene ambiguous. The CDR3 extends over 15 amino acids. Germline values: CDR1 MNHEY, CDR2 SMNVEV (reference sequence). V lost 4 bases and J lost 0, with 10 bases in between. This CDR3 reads CASSSLGSSGNTIYF. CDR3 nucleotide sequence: TGTGCCAGCAGTTCGTTGGGGAGCTCTGGAAACACCATATATTTT.

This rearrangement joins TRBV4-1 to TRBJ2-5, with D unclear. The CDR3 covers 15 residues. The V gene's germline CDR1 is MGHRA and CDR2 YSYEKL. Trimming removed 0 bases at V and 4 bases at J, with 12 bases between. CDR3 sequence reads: CASSQEVVASETQYF. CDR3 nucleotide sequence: TGCGCCAGCAGCCAAGAGGTGGTGGCATCAGAGACCCAGTACTTC.

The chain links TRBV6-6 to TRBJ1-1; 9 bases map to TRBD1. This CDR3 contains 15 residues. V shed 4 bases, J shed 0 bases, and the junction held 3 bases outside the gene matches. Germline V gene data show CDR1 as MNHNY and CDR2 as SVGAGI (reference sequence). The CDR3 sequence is CASSWGQGLNTEAFF. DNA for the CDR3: TGTGCCAGCAGTTGGGGACAGGGCCTGAACACTGAAGCTTTCTTT.

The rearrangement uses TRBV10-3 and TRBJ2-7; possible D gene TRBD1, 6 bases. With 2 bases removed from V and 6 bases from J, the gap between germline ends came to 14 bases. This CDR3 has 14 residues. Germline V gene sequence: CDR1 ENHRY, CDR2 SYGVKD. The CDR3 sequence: CAISEDRFRGEQYV. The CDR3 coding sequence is TGTGCCATCAGTGAGGACAGGTTCAGGGGCGAGCAGTACGTC.

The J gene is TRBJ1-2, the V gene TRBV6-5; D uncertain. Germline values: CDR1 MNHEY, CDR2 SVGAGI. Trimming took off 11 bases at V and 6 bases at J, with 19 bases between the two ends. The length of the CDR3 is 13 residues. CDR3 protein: CAASGLLRDGYTF. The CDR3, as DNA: TGTGCCGCGAGCGGCCTTTTAAGGGATGGCTACACCTTC.

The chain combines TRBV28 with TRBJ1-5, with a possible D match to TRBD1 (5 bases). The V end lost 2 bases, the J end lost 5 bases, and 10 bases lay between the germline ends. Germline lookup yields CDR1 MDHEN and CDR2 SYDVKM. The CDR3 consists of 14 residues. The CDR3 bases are TGTGCCAGCAGTTTAGCGTCAGGGTATCAGCCCCAGCATTTT. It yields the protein CASSLASGYQPQHF.

The CDR3 nucleotides read TGTGCCAGCAGTCTACTAGCGGGAGGGCCCGGAGATACGCAGTATTTT. It yields the protein CASSLLAGGPGDTQYF. This chain links TRBV27 with TRBJ2-3; 13 bases are shared with TRBD2. Unmatched junction bases numbered 7, after V lost 5 bases and J lost 5 bases. Germline V gene data show CDR1 as MNHEY and CDR2 as SMNVEV (reference sequence). The CDR3 totals 16 residues.

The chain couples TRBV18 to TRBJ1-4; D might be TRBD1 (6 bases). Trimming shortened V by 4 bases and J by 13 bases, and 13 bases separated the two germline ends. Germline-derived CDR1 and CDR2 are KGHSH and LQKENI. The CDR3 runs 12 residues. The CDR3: CASSRPQGVLFF. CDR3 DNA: TGTGCCAGCTCACGGCCACAGGGTGTACTGTTTTTT.

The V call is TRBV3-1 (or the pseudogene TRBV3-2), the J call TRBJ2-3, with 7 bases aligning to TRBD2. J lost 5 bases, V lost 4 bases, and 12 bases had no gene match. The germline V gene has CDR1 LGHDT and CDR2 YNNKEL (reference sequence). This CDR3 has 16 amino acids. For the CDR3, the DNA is TGTGCCAGCAGCCCTCCACTGGCGGGGGAACGAGATACGCAGTATTTT. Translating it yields CASSPPLAGERDTQYF.

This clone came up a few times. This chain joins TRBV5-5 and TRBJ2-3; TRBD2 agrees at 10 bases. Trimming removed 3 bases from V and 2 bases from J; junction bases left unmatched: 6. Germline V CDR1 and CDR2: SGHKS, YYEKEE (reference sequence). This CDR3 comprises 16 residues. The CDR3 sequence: CASSSLAGATTDTQYF. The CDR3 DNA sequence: TGTGCCAGCAGCTCCCTAGCGGGAGCGACCACAGATACGCAGTATTTT.

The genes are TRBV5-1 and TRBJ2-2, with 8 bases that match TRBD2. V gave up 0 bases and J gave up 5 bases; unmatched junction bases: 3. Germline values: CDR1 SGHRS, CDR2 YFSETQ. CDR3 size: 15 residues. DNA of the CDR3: TGCGCCAGCAGCTTGGCTAGCGGGCAAACCGGGGAGCTGTTTTTT. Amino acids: CASSLASGQTGELFF. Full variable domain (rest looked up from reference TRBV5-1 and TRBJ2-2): KAGVTQTPRYLIKTRGQQVTLSCSPISGHRSVSWYQQTPGQGLQFLFEYFSETQRNKGNFPGRFSGRQFSNSRSEMNVSTLELGDSALYLCASSLASGQTGELFFGEGSRLTVL.

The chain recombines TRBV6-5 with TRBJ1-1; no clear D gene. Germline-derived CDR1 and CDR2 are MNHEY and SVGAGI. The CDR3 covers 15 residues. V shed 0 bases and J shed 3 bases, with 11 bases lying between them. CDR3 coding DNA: TGTGCCAGCAGTTACTCCCGCCACGGAGACACTGAAGCTTTCTTT. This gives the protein CASSYSRHGDTEAFF.

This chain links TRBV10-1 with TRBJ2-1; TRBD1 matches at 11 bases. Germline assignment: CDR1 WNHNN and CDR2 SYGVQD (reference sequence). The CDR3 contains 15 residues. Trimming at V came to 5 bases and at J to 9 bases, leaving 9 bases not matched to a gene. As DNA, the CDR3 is TGCGCCAGCAGTCCACTTAGGACAGGGGGCGGTGAGCAGTTCTTC. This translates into CASSPLRTGGGEQFF.

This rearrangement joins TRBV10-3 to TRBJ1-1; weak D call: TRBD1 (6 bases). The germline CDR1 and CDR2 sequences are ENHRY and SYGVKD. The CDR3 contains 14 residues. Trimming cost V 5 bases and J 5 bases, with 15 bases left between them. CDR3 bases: TGTGCCATCAGTCGGACAGTTGACAAGACTGAAGCTTTCTTT. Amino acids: CAISRTVDKTEAFF.

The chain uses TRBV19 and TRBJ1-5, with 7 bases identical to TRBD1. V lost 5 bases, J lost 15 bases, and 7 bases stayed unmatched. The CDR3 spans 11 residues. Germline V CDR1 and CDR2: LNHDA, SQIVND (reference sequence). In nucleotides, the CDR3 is TGTGCCAGTAGTTTGGGACAGCCTCTGCATTTT. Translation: CASSLGQPLHF.

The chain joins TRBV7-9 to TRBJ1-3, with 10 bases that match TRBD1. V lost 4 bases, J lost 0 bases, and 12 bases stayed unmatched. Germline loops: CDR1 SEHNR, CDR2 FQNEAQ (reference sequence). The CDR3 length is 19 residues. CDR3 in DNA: TGTGCCAGCAGCTCCGACCGGGACAGGGGCGTCATCTCTGGAAACACCATATATTTT. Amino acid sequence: CASSSDRDRGVISGNTIYF.

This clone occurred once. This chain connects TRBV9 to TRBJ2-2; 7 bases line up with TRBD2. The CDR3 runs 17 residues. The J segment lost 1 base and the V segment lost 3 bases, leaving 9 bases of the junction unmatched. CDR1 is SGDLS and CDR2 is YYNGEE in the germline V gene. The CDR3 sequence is CASSAPVGGMNTGELFF. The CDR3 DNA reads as TGTGCCAGCAGCGCCCCTGTGGGGGGGATGAACACCGGGGAGCTGTTTTTT.

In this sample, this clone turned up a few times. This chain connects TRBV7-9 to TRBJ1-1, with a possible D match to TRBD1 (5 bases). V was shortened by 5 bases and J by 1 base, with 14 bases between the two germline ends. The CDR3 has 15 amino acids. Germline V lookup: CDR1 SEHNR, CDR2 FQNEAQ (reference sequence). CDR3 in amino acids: CASSDAGRSNTEAFF. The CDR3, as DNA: TGTGCCAGCAGCGATGCGGGACGGTCGAACACTGAAGCTTTCTTT.

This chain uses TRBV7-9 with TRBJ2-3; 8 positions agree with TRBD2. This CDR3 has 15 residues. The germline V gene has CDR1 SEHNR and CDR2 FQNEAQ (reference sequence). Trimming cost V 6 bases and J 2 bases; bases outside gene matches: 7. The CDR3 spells CASSPRGGFTDTQYF. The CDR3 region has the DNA TGTGCCAGCAGTCCCCGGGGGGGATTCACAGATACGCAGTATTTT.

The CDR3 DNA reads as TGTGCCAGCAGCCCCAGGCCAGCTTTCTTT. Translation: CASSPRPAFF. The chain joins TRBV7-2 to TRBJ1-1, with D unclear. The length of the CDR3 is 10 residues. Germline V gene data show CDR1 as SGHTA and CDR2 as FQGNSA. Trimming left V 5 bases short and J 10 bases short, with 8 bases between. Variable domain in full (rest from reference TRBV7-2 and TRBJ1-1): GAGVSQSPSNKVTEKGKDVELRCDPISGHTALYWYRQSLGQGLEFLIYFQGNSAPDKSGLPSDRFSAERTGGSVSTLTIQRTQQEDSAVYLCASSPRPAFFGQGTRLTVV.

This CDR3 is CASSTGGGGLYEQYV. CDR3 bases: TGTGCCAGCAGCACAGGGGGGGGTGGTCTCTACGAGCAGTACGTC. The chain links TRBV5-8 to TRBJ2-7; D may be TRBD1 (8 bases). Trimming took 4 bases from V and 3 from J, leaving 17 bases between them. CDR1 and CDR2 from the germline V gene are SGHTS and YDEGEE. This CDR3 is 15 amino acids long.

CDR3 loop: CALQRGITEAFF. CDR3 coding DNA: TGTGCCTTGCAGCGGGGGATTACTGAAGCTTTCTTT. The rearrangement joins TRBV30 to TRBJ1-1, with D perhaps TRBD1 (5 bases). Germline loops: CDR1 GTSNPN, CDR2 SVGIG (reference sequence). Between the trimmed V and J ends, which lost 7 bases and 5 bases, there was a span of 14 bases. CDR3 length equals 12 residues.

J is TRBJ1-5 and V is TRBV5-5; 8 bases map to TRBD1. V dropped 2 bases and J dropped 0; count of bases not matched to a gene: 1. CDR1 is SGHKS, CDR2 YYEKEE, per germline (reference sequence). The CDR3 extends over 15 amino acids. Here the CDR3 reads CASSFGQGSNQPQHF. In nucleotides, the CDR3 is TGTGCCAGCAGCTTCGGACAGGGTAGCAATCAGCCCCAGCATTTT.

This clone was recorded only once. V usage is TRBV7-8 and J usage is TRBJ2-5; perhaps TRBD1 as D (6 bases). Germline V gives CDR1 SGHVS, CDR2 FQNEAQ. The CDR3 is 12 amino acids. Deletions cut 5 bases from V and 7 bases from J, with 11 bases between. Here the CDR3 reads CASSTGMGTQYF. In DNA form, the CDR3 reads TGTGCCAGCAGCACAGGGATGGGGACCCAGTACTTC.

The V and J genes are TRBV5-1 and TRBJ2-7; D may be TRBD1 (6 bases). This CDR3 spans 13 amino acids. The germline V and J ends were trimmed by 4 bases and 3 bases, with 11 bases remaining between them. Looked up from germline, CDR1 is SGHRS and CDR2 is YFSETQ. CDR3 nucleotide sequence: TGCGCCAGCAGCGCCACAGGGTTCTACGAGCAGTACGTC. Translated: CASSATGFYEQYV.